This section outlines one TCR beta chain sequence together with its context. Its antigen is currently unknown. It was with 60 Vbeta and 13 Jbeta primers that the PCR ran. Sequencing used immunoSEQ multiplex PCR; TCRdb keeps in-frame clones, though not all of them. The repertoire holds 100,000 to 150,000 clones, with roughly 80% as singletons. This CDR3 has 15 residues. V was shortened by 4 bases and J by 2 bases, with 12 bases between the two germline ends. CDR1 LNHDA and CDR2 SQIVND come from the germline V gene (reference sequence). The source of the sample is a study of cytomegalovirus exposure and HLA in healthy donors. General observations from the study: Cytomegalovirus association was assigned to 150 to 200 TCR beta chains. CMV antigen specificity was confirmed in vitro for three CMV-associated chains. Analysis was carried out at a later point, and it linked a missense DCLRE1C variant to TCR beta V- and J-gene trimming.

Sequences were obtained from PBMCs. The V and J genes are TRBV19 and TRBJ1-3; no definite D call. The TCR originated in a man aged 18-30 years in good health and CMV-seropositive. The CDR3 loop reads CASSTPWETGNTIYF. CDR3 nucleotide sequence: TGTGCCAGTAGTACACCATGGGAGACTGGAAACACCATATATTTT.